These 26 T cell receptor beta chains were sequenced from one sample in a study of post-analysis software for immune sequencing data. Study-wide results and limits: Controls showed lower frequencies than patients for five TRBV segments, and TRBV5-6, TRBV5-1 and TRBV20-1 were among these.

Built from TCR beta cDNA, the libraries had unique molecular identifiers in them. TCRdb re-called the PCR reads through MiXCR, storing one row per CDR3 protein. The sample shows about 430,000 distinct CDR3 sequences, about 40% of them seen only once. Their antigens are not known. Input material: blood. Source of these receptors: a girl aged 2 to 9 with multiple sclerosis.

V and J are TRBV3-1 and TRBJ2-7; 7 nucleotides match TRBD2. This CDR3 region has 15 residues. Trimming removed 4 bases from V and 3 bases from J; junction bases left unmatched: 9. Germline V gives CDR1 LGHDT, CDR2 YNNKEL (reference sequence). The CDR3 DNA follows: TGTGCCAGCAGCCGAAACCTCGGGGGGATCTACGAGCAGTACTTC. This gives the protein CASSRNLGGIYEQYF.

This clonotype was seen a handful of times. J is TRBJ2-1 and V is TRBV7-9; 7 nucleotides agree with TRBD1. The trim removed 6 bases at V and 3 bases at J, leaving 14 bases unmatched. There are 17 residues in the CDR3. From germline, CDR1 is SEHNR and CDR2 FQNEAQ (reference sequence). CDR3 bases: TGTGCCAGCAGGTCCAGACAGGGACCAACGTTCTACAATGAGCAGTTCTTC. It encodes CASRSRQGPTFYNEQFF.

The chain joins TRBV20-1 to TRBJ2-7; the match to TRBD1 covers 8 bases. CDR3 length equals 15 residues. CDR1 is DFQATT and CDR2 is SNEGSKA in the germline V gene (reference sequence). The ends lost 0 bases at V and 5 bases at J; junction bases unmatched: 9. This CDR3 is CSARDPRGLNNEQYF. In DNA, the CDR3 is TGCAGTGCTAGAGATCCCAGGGGGCTGAATAACGAGCAGTACTTC.

This clonotype showed up just a few times. In nucleotides, the CDR3 is TGTGCCAGCAGGCAGGGAAATGAGCAGTTCTTC. It yields the protein CASRQGNEQFF. This chain links TRBV6-4 with TRBJ2-1; weak D call: TRBD1 (5 bases). V shed 6 bases and J shed 7 bases, with 7 bases lying between them. The CDR3 length is 11 residues. Germline CDR1 MRHNA, CDR2 SNTAGT.

This chain connects TRBV5-1 to TRBJ2-7; TRBD1 agrees at 8 bases. Germline-derived CDR1 and CDR2 are SGHRS and YFSETQ. The CDR3 is made up of 14 amino acids. Trimming cost V 9 bases and J 0 bases; bases outside gene matches: 8. The CDR3 protein is CAITGGFSSYEQYF. For the CDR3, the DNA is TGCGCCATCACAGGGGGGTTCTCCTCCTACGAGCAGTACTTC.

V is TRBV6-6 and J is TRBJ2-3; 11 bases are a match to TRBD1. The trim removed 6 bases at V and 7 bases at J, leaving 9 bases unmatched. In germline, CDR1 is MNHNY, CDR2 SVGAGI (reference sequence). This CDR3 has 15 amino acids. The CDR3 spells CASRAPGTGGNTQYF. DNA for the CDR3: TGTGCCAGCAGAGCGCCCGGGACAGGGGGAAATACGCAGTATTTT.

This clonotype was picked up a small number of times. The chain is built from TRBV7-9 and TRBJ2-5, with D tentatively TRBD2 (5 bases). Germline V CDR1 and CDR2: SEHNR, FQNEAQ (reference sequence). The CDR3 spans 14 residues. Trimming took 5 bases from V and 0 from J, leaving 10 bases between them. The CDR3 is CASSRVAYQETQYF. CDR3 in DNA: TGTGCCAGCAGCCGAGTAGCGTACCAAGAGACCCAGTACTTC.

The chain is built from TRBV12-5 and TRBJ2-5, with D possibly matching TRBD1 (6 bases). V was trimmed by 5 bases and J by 3 bases, leaving 16 bases between them. CDR1 and CDR2 from the germline V gene are LGHNT and FRNRAP. This CDR3 has 15 amino acids. The CDR3 DNA reads as TGTGCTAGTGGTCCAGGGGCTGCTTACAAAGAGACCCAGTACTTC. Amino acids: CASGPGAAYKETQYF.

Note on this clonotype: The junction does not match germline at one end; this may be a read error. The chain is built from TRBV20-1 and TRBJ1-2, with D maybe TRBD1 (5 bases). Germline CDR1 and CDR2: DFQATT and SNEGSKA (reference sequence). CDR3 size: 14 residues. The CDR3 nucleotides read TGCAGTGCTGGAGACAGCTCAGCTAACTATGGCTACACCTTC. This encodes CSAGDSSANYGYTF.

This clonotype was seen more than once but under ten times. The V call is TRBV7-2, the J call TRBJ1-2; no clear D. CDR3 length equals 14 residues. Germline CDR1 SGHTA, CDR2 FQGNSA. V was cut by 1 base and J by 4 bases, with 10 bases left in between. For the CDR3, the DNA is TGTGCCAGCAGCTTAGGGCAGACTTTCTATGGCTACACCTTC. It encodes CASSLGQTFYGYTF.

The chain employs TRBV27 and TRBJ2-5, with D unclear. The CDR3 runs 13 residues. The germline V gene has CDR1 MNHEY and CDR2 SMNVEV (reference sequence). Trimming left V 3 bases short and J 0 bases short, with 5 bases between. The CDR3 region is CASSFVNQETQYF. CDR3 nucleotide sequence: TGTGCCAGCAGTTTTGTCAACCAAGAGACCCAGTACTTC.

The gene calls are TRBV7-9 and TRBJ2-5, with a tentative D call TRBD1 (6 bases). Judging by the DNA end, TRBJ2-7 fits better; the J call may be wrong. The CDR3 loop spans 13 amino acids. Germline values: CDR1 SEHNR, CDR2 FQNEAQ (reference sequence). DNA of the CDR3: TGTGCCAGCAGCTCCTTACAGGGTAACGAGCAGTACTTC. This gives the protein CASSSLQGNEQYF.

The chain joins TRBV3-1 to TRBJ2-3; TRBD2 is a possible D gene (6 bases). Trimming cost V 0 bases and J 2 bases, with 12 bases left between them. CDR1 is LGHDT and CDR2 is YNNKEL in the germline V gene (reference sequence). The CDR3 has 16 amino acids. The CDR3 sequence is CASSQEGTYPTDTQYF. Here the CDR3 DNA reads TGTGCCAGCAGCCAAGAAGGGACTTACCCCACAGATACGCAGTATTTT.

This clonotype was observed a few times. The chain carries TRBV7-3 and TRBJ2-1; possibly TRBD2 for D (6 bases). The CDR3 runs to 15 residues. V was trimmed by 0 bases and J by 3 bases, leaving 9 bases between them. Germline V gene lookup returns CDR1 SGHTA and CDR2 FQGTGA. CDR3 sequence: CASSLTRRGYNEQFF. DNA of the CDR3: TGTGCCAGCAGCTTAACGAGGAGGGGCTACAATGAGCAGTTCTTC.

With regard to this clonotype: Given a much more abundant clone one base away, this may be a read error. The chain's CDR3 is CASSPWQTYADTQYF. The CDR3 nucleotides read TGTGCCAGCAGCCCCTGGCAGACGTACGCAGATACGCAGTATTTT. This chain uses TRBV5-8 with TRBJ2-3; no clear D gene. This CDR3 is 15 amino acids long. Trimming removed 4 bases at V and 4 bases at J, with 16 bases between. Germline CDR1 reads SGHTS; CDR2 reads YDEGEE.

J is TRBJ2-4 and V is TRBV4-3; 8 bases line up with TRBD2. Trimming cost V 0 bases and J 0 bases; bases outside gene matches: 10. In germline, CDR1 is LGHNA, CDR2 YSLEER. This CDR3 spans 19 amino acids. CDR3 nucleotides: TGCGCCAGCAGCCAAGAGGCCACGGGGGGGCCCCTAGCCAAAAACATTCAGTACTTC. It translates to CASSQEATGGPLAKNIQYF.

This clonotype was counted between two and nine times. V usage is TRBV7-2 and J usage is TRBJ1-4; 10 bases match TRBD1. Germline V gene lookup returns CDR1 SGHTA and CDR2 FQGNSA. Trimming took 10 bases from V and 5 from J; bases not matched to a gene: 7. The CDR3 loop spans 14 amino acids. The CDR3 spells CATTRDRGNEKLFF. The CDR3 region has the DNA TGTGCCACCACCCGGGACAGGGGCAATGAAAAACTGTTTTTT.

The V and J genes are TRBV25-1 and TRBJ2-3; TRBD2 aligns across 13 bases. Trimming cost V 9 bases and J 3 bases; bases outside gene matches: 6. The germline V gene encodes CDR1 MGHDK and CDR2 SYGVNS. The CDR3 runs to 15 residues. Written as DNA, the CDR3 is TGTGCCAGTGGGACTAGCGGGATCCTTACAGATACGCAGTATTTT. Encoded protein: CASGTSGILTDTQYF.

The chain has TRBV20-1 and TRBJ1-4, with D unclear. CDR1 is DFQATT and CDR2 is SNEGSKA in the germline V gene (reference sequence). The CDR3 length is 15 residues. Deletions cut 5 bases from V and 2 bases from J, with 15 bases between. As DNA, the CDR3 is TGCAGTGCTCCCCCGCCTCGAGGGACTAATGAAAAACTGTTTTTT. It specifies CSAPPPRGTNEKLFF.

This clonotype has a handful of counts. V usage is TRBV3-1 and J usage is TRBJ1-6, with D unclear. V was cut by 1 base and J by 7 bases, with 11 bases left in between. Germline loops: CDR1 LGHDT, CDR2 YNNKEL (reference sequence). CDR3 length equals 15 residues. CDR3 in amino acids: CASSQGLGQNSPLHF. The CDR3 DNA reads TGTGCCAGCAGCCAAGGTCTGGGTCAGAATTCACCCCTCCACTTT.

The chain links TRBV18 to TRBJ2-7; possibly TRBD2 for D (7 bases). Trimming stripped 6 bases from V and 0 bases from J, with 18 bases between. The CDR3 spans 16 residues. CDR1 is KGHSH and CDR2 is LQKENI in the germline V gene. The CDR3 nucleotides read TGTGCCAGCTCGCCATTTGAGGGGGGGAGCTCCTACGAGCAGTACTTC. It is translated as CASSPFEGGSSYEQYF.

This clonotype appeared a few times. This rearrangement joins TRBV29-1 to TRBJ2-7; TRBD1 might be the D (6 bases). Germline CDR1 reads SQVTM; CDR2 reads ANQGSEA. Trimming took off 6 bases at V and 3 bases at J, with 15 bases between the two ends. This CDR3 is built from 13 residues. The CDR3 reads CSVSGGQSYEQYF. CDR3 coding DNA: TGCAGCGTCTCCGGCGGACAGAGCTACGAGCAGTACTTC.

This chain uses TRBV5-6 with TRBJ2-5; D possibly corresponds to TRBD1 (6 bases). The CDR3 runs to 15 residues. Germline CDR1 SGHDT, CDR2 YYEEEE. Trimming took 3 bases from V and 1 from J, leaving 13 bases between them. The CDR3: CASSSGDIFQETQYF. The CDR3 nucleotides are TGTGCCAGCAGCTCAGGGGACATATTCCAAGAGACCCAGTACTTC.

This chain links TRBV12-3 or TRBV12-4 with TRBJ1-2; a possible D gene is TRBD1 (6 bases). The V and J ends lost 2 bases and 8 bases respectively, with 18 bases between them. CDR3 length equals 15 residues. CDR3 in amino acids: CASSLSGQGPWGYTF. The CDR3, as DNA: TGTGCCAGCAGTTTATCTGGTCAGGGGCCGTGGGGCTACACCTTC.

The gene calls are TRBV5-1 and TRBJ2-5; TRBD2 matches 12 bases. The J call may not be correct, given that the DNA end is closer to TRBJ2-7. Per germline, CDR1 SGHRS and CDR2 YFSETQ. CDR3 length equals 15 residues. The CDR3 coding sequence is TGCGCCAGCAGCGGCCTGACTAGCGGGAGTTACGAGCAGTACTTC. Its translation: CASSGLTSGSYEQYF.

The chain combines TRBV4-3 with TRBJ2-3; TRBD2 agrees at 13 bases. The germline CDR1 and CDR2 sequences are LGHNA and YSLEER. J gave up 4 bases and V 0 bases, and 4 bases lay outside the gene matches. The CDR3 loop spans 17 amino acids. The CDR3 DNA reads as TGCGCCAGCAGCCAAGAACTAGCGGGAGGGCCCTCAGATACGCAGTATTTT. This gives the protein CASSQELAGGPSDTQYF.